The clone carrying this T cell receptor beta chain has a count of ten or more. The antigen remains unidentified. TCR alpha and TCR beta cDNA libraries with sample barcodes and UMIs came from 5'RACE using constant-segment primers. TCRdb ran MiXCR on the 5' RACE reads and lists one entry per CDR3 protein. The table lists about 440,000 distinct CDR3 sequences, 15% to 25% of them singletons. V shed 4 bases and J 7 bases; nucleotides not matched to a gene: 11. There are 17 residues in the CDR3. Germline loops: CDR1 LGHNA, CDR2 YNFKEQ. These data are taken from a study of T-cell memory formation after mild COVID-19. Whole-study findings and limits: There was no confirmation that second-wave clones peaking on day 37 were SARS-CoV-2 specific. There were some responding clones in pre-infection memory, which suggested that cross-reactive memory had joined.

This TCR was recovered from an adult woman who had mild COVID-19 (a few samples of this study predate the infection). Cell type and time point are not known. This rearrangement joins TRBV4-2 to TRBJ1-6, with 9 bases aligning to TRBD1. Sequencing was carried out using PBMCs or a T cell subset sorted from them (not recorded which). The chain's CDR3 is CASSRTIGTGSNSPLHF. The CDR3 DNA sequence: TGTGCCAGCAGCCGAACGATCGGGACAGGGTCGAATTCACCCCTCCACTTT.